This T cell receptor beta chain was sequenced for a study of blood T cells in healthy people across ages. At the level of the study: About one barcoded beta molecule was captured per two T cells (by template switching).

Donor samples were obtained from healthy Caucasian individuals from Russia, aged about 6 to 90. At least 7 million PBMCs were isolated per sample. Trimming pared 0 bases from V and 3 bases from J, leaving 8 bases between. The germline CDR1 and CDR2 sequences are LGHNA and YSLEER. CDR3 length: 14 residues. Alongside a J-beta primer mix, a sample-barcoded 5' primer served in a second PCR lasting roughly 7 to 12 cycles. TCRdb reprocessed the 5' RACE reads via MiXCR and lists one record per CDR3 protein. Altogether around 1,900,000 distinct CDR3 sequences are present, roughly 43% being singletons, with the ten largest covering under 30%.

The chain couples TRBV4-3 to TRBJ1-1; D remains ambiguous. Material: blood. The TCR sequence derives from a human donor in good health. Here the CDR3 DNA reads TGCGCCAGCAGCCAAGATTATCAGTACACTGAAGCTTTCTTT. Its protein product is CASSQDYQYTEAFF.